This T cell receptor beta chain was recovered during a study of cytomegalovirus exposure and HLA in healthy donors. Study-wide context: The approximately 130 validation repertoires and the 666 first-cohort repertoires shared a platform, a later analysis reported.

Worth noting for this clone: The antigen is undetermined.

CDR3 length equals 14 residues. Germline V gene data show CDR1 as SGHRS and CDR2 as YFSETQ. Deletions cut 0 bases from V and 4 bases from J, with 11 bases between. The donors were in the roughly 120-subject validation cohort, distinct from the approximately 670-subject first cohort. Only in-frame clones appear in the TCRdb table, and some are missing; sequencing was by immunoSEQ multiplex PCR. The table shows 90,000 to 120,000 clones, with approximately 95% occurring only once. Study-wide results and limits: In the roughly 120 validation repertoires, a later analysis found that first-cohort TCR clusters tended to co-occur.

Sequencing was performed on PBMCs. This sequence originates from a woman aged 18-35 years in good health and CMV-seronegative. The J gene is TRBJ2-7, the V gene TRBV5-1; TRBD1 might be the D (5 bases). The CDR3 nucleotides read TGCGCCAGCAGCTTGGTCGTAGGGGCATACGAGCAGTACTTC. Its protein product is CASSLVVGAYEQYF. The whole variable domain, remainder taken from reference TRBV5-1 and TRBJ2-7, is KAGVTQTPRYLIKTRGQQVTLSCSPISGHRSVSWYQQTPGQGLQFLFEYFSETQRNKGNFPGRFSGRQFSNSRSEMNVSTLELGDSALYLCASSLVVGAYEQYFGPGTRLTVT.